The rows below give T cell receptor beta chains drawn from one sample of a study of blood T cells in healthy people across ages. MiXCR, applied by TCRdb to the 5' RACE reads, yields one record per CDR3 protein. The table lists about a million distinct CDR3 sequences, around 48% of them singletons. The specimen was blood. These receptors all come from a man aged 25 to 45 in good health. The CDR3 runs from the conserved cysteine through the conserved F or W. D genes are given only for firm matches. The listing skips clone size in some rows; elsewhere it reads once, few, many or a size class.

many,TRBJ1-6,.,TRBV3-1,TGTGCCAGCAGCCCCGGCACAGGCTACTATTCACCCCTCCACTTT,CASSPGTGYYSPLHF
.,TRBJ2-7,TRBD1,TRBV27,TGTGCCAGCAGTTTAACAGGACAGGGGGGCGAGCAGTACTTC,CASSLTGQGGEQYF
.,TRBJ2-1,.,TRBV12-3/TRBV12-4,TGTGCCAGCAGTTTAGGTGGATGGGGGCAGGTGGATGAGCAGTTCTTC,CASSLGGWGQVDEQFF
.,TRBJ1-1,.,TRBV2,TGTGCCAGCAGTGTTTCGAACACTGAAGCTTTCTTT,CASSVSNTEAFF
.,TRBJ2-5,.,TRBV6-1,TGTGCCAGCAGTGAAGGTACAGGCCGGGAGACCCAGTACTTC,CASSEGTGRETQYF
few,TRBJ2-1,.,TRBV7-9,TGTGCCAGCGGGGTCAGGGAGTACAATGAGCAGTTCTTC,CASGVREYNEQFF
many,TRBJ1-2,.,TRBV4-1,TGCGCCAGCAGCCTCGGGGAAGGGGGAGGCTATGGCTACACCTTC,CASSLGEGGGYGYTF
.,TRBJ1-2,TRBD1,TRBV27,TGTGCCAGCAGTCAACGCGGGTACGGACAGGCTACTTATGGCTACACCTTC,CASSQRGYGQATYGYTF
.,TRBJ2-1,TRBD1,TRBV6-2/TRBV6-3,TGTGCCAGCAGTTCTCTGACAGGGGTGATCAATGAGCAGTTCTTC,CASSSLTGVINEQFF
.,TRBJ2-3,TRBD2,TRBV20-1,TGCAGTGCTGGGGACTATCGCACAGATACGCAGTATTTT,CSAGDYRTDTQYF
.,TRBJ2-1,.,TRBV5-1,TGCGCCAGCGGCCCGACTAGTGGGAACAATGAGCAGTTCTTC,CASGPTSGNNEQFF
.,TRBJ1-2,.,TRBV12-3/TRBV12-4,TGTGCCAGCAGCCCCCGGAGGGCTCTCCTAGGCTACACCTTC,CASSPRRALLGYTF
.,TRBJ2-3,.,TRBV25-1,TGTGCCAGCAGTGATCCATCCGGGACAGATACGCAGTATTTT,CASSDPSGTDTQYF
many,TRBJ1-1,.,TRBV20-1,TGCAGTGCTAGAGATTCACAGGGTGCTAACGAAGCTTTCTTT,CSARDSQGANEAFF
.,TRBJ2-1,.,TRBV4-2,TGTGCCAGCAGCCTAAGCCAGTACGGGACTGGAAACAATGAGCAGTTCTTC,CASSLSQYGTGNNEQFF
.,TRBJ1-2,.,TRBV28,TGTGCCAGCAGTTTGAGGACAGCGGTATATGGCTACACCTTC,CASSLRTAVYGYTF
.,TRBJ2-3,TRBD1,TRBV4-3,TGCGCCAGCAGCCAAGGTTTCGGGACAGCGGCCACAGATACGCAGTATTTT,CASSQGFGTAATDTQYF
few,TRBJ2-3,.,TRBV7-9,TGTGCCAGCAGCTGGACGGTGGGACCTCGCACAGATACGCAGTATTTT,CASSWTVGPRTDTQYF
.,TRBJ2-7,TRBD2,TRBV20-1,TGCAGTGCTAGTTCCAGCGGGGGCCCCGACGAGCAGTACTTC,CSASSSGGPDEQYF